The entry that follows covers one TCR beta chain sequence. This clone occurred once. Its specific antigen is unknown. It has no much larger one-base neighbor in the sample; base qualities were not kept. The data belong to a study of cytomegalovirus exposure and HLA in healthy donors (TCRdb year 2017). About the study as a whole: In an earlier analysis of about 560 of the donors, 250 to 300 Gb of sequence data and approximately 100 million unique TCR beta sequences from 150 million to 200 million T cells were reported. Besides the first cohort of some 670 subjects, a separate validation cohort made up of around 120 different subjects was used. To predict cytomegalovirus infection status, the study combined high-throughput TCR immunosequencing, statistical association of individual TCRs with disease status, and machine learning. Among the roughly 400 genotyped donors, under 90% belonged to the genetic ancestry cluster associated with self-reported Caucasian donors. The later analysis used no new phenotypic data to find candidate immune exposures, relying instead on TCR beta sequences and their occurrence across donors. Several DR-DQ haplotypes were treated as single units for association and clustering because of strong linkage in the cohort. To decide whether each TCR beta V gene segment behaved as functional or pseudogenic, an earlier analysis of some 580 of the donors relied on high-throughput TCR beta sequencing. HLA typing covered class I and class II loci at four-digit resolution. Among about 390 genotyped donors of the cohort, an average of 235,054 unique TCR beta nucleotide sequences were sequenced per donor, around 20% of them non-productive. The T cell repertoires of around 670 subjects were profiled by immunosequencing and related to cytomegalovirus serostatus. A later genetic analysis used genome-wide SNP genotypes for about three fifths of the 666 donors, treating that subset as a discovery cohort. Around 320 gigabases of sequencing data and approximately 93 million unique TCR sequences were included in an early release covering about 600 HLA-typed donors. All discovery cohort repertoires had been generated using a single sequencing platform. The number of donors typed differed by locus, with 629-630 for A, B, C, DRB1 and DQB1, around 500 for DQA1, 606 for DPA1, and some 440 for DPB1. The study aimed to test whether signatures of past pathogen exposure could be identified by cataloging public T cell receptors. A later analysis re-analyzed previously published TCR beta repertoires from approximately 700 donors and added high-resolution HLA genotyping to study TCR occurrence patterns. Alongside the repertoire data, information on donor age, sex, ethnicity and CMV serostatus was compiled.

The library was prepared using the immunoSEQ multiplex PCR assay. For the multiplex PCR, a mixture combining 60 forward primers for TCR Vbeta segments and 13 reverse primers for TCR Jbeta segments was used. The CDR3 region of rearranged TCR beta genes was amplified from genomic DNA by a multiplex PCR assay. Amplified TCR beta libraries were sequenced as 87-base-pair reads on the Illumina HiSeq System. In the authors' own workflow: A later analysis tallied 75 million to 95 million unique TCR beta chains across the 610 or so repertoires, and around 12 million of those chains were shared by two or more donors. A nearest-neighbor algorithm error-corrected the raw reads and collapsed the reads into unique sequences, merging closely related sequences to remove PCR and sequencing errors. Alignment of CDR3 sequences to IMGT reference sequences was used to assign V, D and J gene segments. Each retained sequence needed at least a six-nucleotide match to both a V gene segment and a J gene segment. Rearrangements were classified as productive when the CDR3 lacked stop codons and remained in frame with V and J, and all other rearrangements were classified as non-productive. Following IMGT convention, CDR3 was defined as the stretch from the second conserved V-encoded cysteine up to the conserved J-encoded phenylalanine. Sequences without an unambiguous match to a single V gene segment were excluded from the earlier analysis of approximately 560 of the donors. An earlier analysis of a few hundred of the donors classified V segments as functional when productive rearrangements were above 56.7% and as segregating when the standard deviation between donors was above 5%. To diagnose cytomegalovirus status from the catalog of TCR beta chain sequences, a statistical classification framework was built. V and J gene assignment, in a later analysis, came from comparing TCR nucleotide sequences with IMGT/GENE-DB human TR gene sequences. A later analysis assigned CDR3 sequences and most-parsimonious VDJ recombination scenarios with the TCRdist pipeline. In a later analysis, every TCR beta chain was defined by the combination of its CDR3 amino acid sequence and its V-gene family, and reads without a unique V-gene family were dropped. As a way to deal with suspected cross-contamination and a sequencing artifact, a later analysis dropped under 600 nucleotide sequences that were highly shared and had low generation probability. For each public chain, a later analysis derived a clonal expansion index from normalized ranks of inferred template counts within each repertoire. In a later analysis, generation probabilities were computed using a VDJ recombination model fitted to out-of-frame rearrangements, and the results were checked against IGoR. In a later analysis, TCR-TCR, TCR-HLA and TCR-CMV co-occurrence was scored with hypergeometric tests, and a repertoire-size bias correction was applied to TCR pairs. To estimate false discovery rates, a later analysis permuted the HLA or CMV assignments 20 times. A later analysis grouped co-occurring TCRs with DBSCAN, adding TCRdist sequence similarity when clustering within HLA-allele-positive subsets. For co-occurrence clustering, repertoires with fewer than 30,000 or more than 120,000 public chains were excluded, along with four or five repertoires with anomalous nucleotide sharing. In TCRdb, the immuneACCESS table is reduced to in-frame sequences with V and J assigned. These tables do not hold every clone; where another copy was compared, an unresolved V gene accounts for under half, and the others remain unexplained. That table gives V, J and clone size, and the DNA gave D and trimming. This sample gives about 76,000 clones in total; 65% to 80% of them show up just once. Together, the top ten hold 2% to 3% of the sample.

The paper's findings and limits, for the study overall: When HLA alleles, especially DR and DQ, strongly co-occurred, TCR associations were difficult to assign to individual alleles. Because the 87-base-pair reads could not distinguish some IMGT-functional V segments, including TRBV6-2 and TRBV6-3, those segments were excluded. A group of highly shared sequence variants was considered likely to be a technical artifact of the sequencing pipeline. Roughly uniform sequencing depth across donors was assumed in presence/absence analyses, although this assumption may not hold. According to a later analysis, parvovirus B19, influenza, CMV and Epstein-Barr virus appeared linked to several top co-occurrence clusters. Compared with equally common non-associated chains, HLA-associated TCR beta chains in a later analysis were more clonally expanded and had lower generation probabilities. Because HLA typing was missing for some donors at each locus, association tests included only the typed subset. The study listed 164 TCR beta chains as associated with cytomegalovirus. The only immune exposure information available for the cohort was CMV serostatus. The authors suggested that the approach could potentially be generalized to other disease states and immunological phenotypes. A later analysis found that TCR association rates varied across HLA loci, with DRB1 alleles showing the most associated TCRs and HLA-C alleles the fewest. In a later analysis, more than 15,000 TCR beta sequences were associated with specific HLA alleles at a false discovery rate of 0.05. According to a later genetic analysis, donors in an Asian-associated ancestry cluster had fewer N-insertions in productive TCRs than the approximately 670-donor mean. V-gene and J-gene trimming of TCR beta chains was associated with a missense DCLRE1C variant in a later genetic analysis, and the association was replicated in an independent cohort. A further reported finding was that TCR beta sequences accurately predicted the HLA-A and HLA-B alleles for most subjects in the first cohort. In vitro tests confirmed that three of the cytomegalovirus-associated TCR beta chains recognize cytomegalovirus antigens. The cohort was sequenced for TCR beta chains only, and without alpha or paired-chain data the features that could be detected were limited. A later analysis found that most CMV-associated TCR beta chains appeared HLA-restricted, with HLA associations seemingly driven largely by CMV exposure. Most TCR sequences were observed very rarely across donors, whereas some public TCRs were present in many individuals. Because counts were too low, roughly 16 rarely observed V segments, including chromosome 9 orphons, were left out of the earlier analysis of several hundred of the donors. Linkage disequilibrium might explain the correlated functional status among segregating V segments, but an unknown experimental factor could not be excluded. Cytomegalovirus status was reported to be diagnosed by the classifier with high specificity and sensitivity in both the original and validation cohorts. Broadly in line with IMGT annotations, most TCR beta V segments showed up in productive rearrangements about 90% or about 30% of the time in an earlier analysis of 587 of the donors.

Per the germline V gene, MDHEN is the CDR1 and SYDVKM is the CDR2. V ends up 10 bases short and J 2 bases short, with an unmatched junction base count of 7. The CDR3, cysteine through phenylalanine, is 13 amino acids long. Of the read, only the CDR3 DNA is kept; its 39 bases are in frame from base 1. The cohort consisted of 670 or so healthy bone marrow donors. At the time of sampling, every cohort member was nominally healthy, though immune exposures that went unrecorded were likely present. The donor tested CMV seronegative, placing the donor among the 350 or so seronegative members of the cohort. A peripheral blood sample was provided by each donor, and peripheral blood mononuclear cells were used for TCR beta sequencing. The Qiagen DNeasy Blood Extraction Kit was used to extract genomic DNA from the blood cell samples.

Sequencing was done on a sample of PBMCs. This receptor was taken from a man in his thirties or forties in good health and CMV-seronegative. The chain is assembled from TRBV28 and TRBJ2-7; 8 bases in between match TRBD1. The CDR3 reads CATGQGTPYEQYF. The bases read TGTGCCACCGGACAGGGCACCCCCTACGAGCAGTACTTC.